This entry lists 23 T cell receptor beta chains sequenced from one sample in a study of blood T cell repertoires in COVID-19. Method: immunoSEQ multiplex PCR; TCRdb's copy keeps in-frame clones and lacks some. The sample records fewer than 250,000 clones, roughly 80% being singletons. The material sequenced was peripheral blood. The receptors derive from a woman aged 80 or older with acute or convalescent COVID-19.

The rearrangement uses TRBV18 and TRBJ2-5, with 9 bases that match TRBD1. The CDR3 sequence is 15 residues long. Germline V gene sequence: CDR1 KGHSH, CDR2 LQKENI. Trimming took 6 bases from V and 5 from J; bases not matched to a gene: 10. The chain's CDR3 is CASSPKTGGGETQYF. CDR3 in DNA: TGTGCCAGCTCCCCAAAGACAGGGGGTGGTGAGACCCAGTACTTC.

The V and J genes are TRBV5-6 and TRBJ2-3; 11 bases agree with TRBD2. Germline-derived CDR1 and CDR2 are SGHDT and YYEEEE. V shed 1 base and J 6 bases; nucleotides not matched to a gene: 4. The CDR3 covers 15 residues. Here the CDR3 DNA reads TGTGCCAGCAGCTTGAGTAGACTAGCGGGGGATACGCAGTATTTT. Amino acids: CASSLSRLAGDTQYF.

The rearrangement joins TRBV18 to TRBJ1-5, with 7 nucleotides matching TRBD1. Germline CDR1 is KGHSH and CDR2 is LQKENI. Trimming cost V 5 bases and J 2 bases; bases outside gene matches: 9. The CDR3 covers 16 residues. CDR3 region: CASSDQNGQGNQPQHF. CDR3 DNA sequence: TGTGCCAGCTCAGACCAAAACGGACAGGGCAATCAGCCCCAGCATTTT.

This rearrangement joins TRBV4-3 to TRBJ2-5; D unresolved. Trimming removed 4 bases at V and 2 bases at J, with 17 bases between. The germline gives CDR1 LGHNA, CDR2 YSLEER. The CDR3 has 16 residues. CDR3 sequence: CASSPKGGHQQETQYF. The DNA for the CDR3 is TGCGCCAGCAGCCCAAAAGGCGGTCACCAGCAAGAGACCCAGTACTTC.

This chain uses TRBV29-1 with TRBJ1-1; D unclear. Germline V gives CDR1 SQVTM, CDR2 ANQGSEA. Trimming took off 2 bases at V and 6 bases at J, with 13 bases between the two ends. This CDR3 has 13 residues. The chain's CDR3 is CSVEIASSAEAFF. CDR3 sequence (DNA): TGCAGCGTTGAAATTGCCTCCTCGGCTGAAGCTTTCTTT.

This clone was seen only a few times. This CDR3 reads CASSQAGTGGNGYTF. The DNA for the CDR3 is TGCGCCAGCAGCCAAGCGGGGACAGGGGGCAATGGCTACACCTTC. The chain uses TRBV4-1 and TRBJ1-2, with TRBD1 matching over 12 bases. This CDR3 is built from 15 residues. The V segment lost 1 base and the J segment 6 bases; nucleotides outside the gene matches: 3. CDR1 and CDR2 (germline): MGHRA, YSYEKL.

This chain links TRBV7-8 with TRBJ2-2, with a possible D match to TRBD2 (5 bases). CDR1 and CDR2 (germline): SGHVS, FQNEAQ. V lost 2 bases and J lost 5, with 6 bases in between. This CDR3 contains 13 residues. The CDR3 DNA reads TGTGCCAGCAGCTTACGGGGAACCGGGGAGCTGTTTTTT. It yields the protein CASSLRGTGELFF.

The chain joins TRBV7-2 to TRBJ2-5; weak D call: TRBD1 (6 bases). V lost 8 bases and J 5 bases, leaving 15 bases between the germline ends. The CDR3 is 13 amino acids. The V gene's germline CDR1 is SGHTA and CDR2 FQGNSA. CDR3: CASGEGVWETQYF. DNA for the CDR3: TGTGCCAGCGGCGAGGGGGTTTGGGAGACCCAGTACTTC.

The V and J genes are TRBV11-2 and TRBJ1-2, with 8 bases that match TRBD1. Germline V CDR1 and CDR2: SGHAT, FQNNGV. The CDR3 has 14 residues. J was trimmed by 7 bases and V by 1 base; bases with no gene match: 5. CDR3 region: CASSLVSQGGGYTF. The CDR3 nucleotides are TGTGCCAGCAGCTTAGTTTCACAGGGGGGTGGCTACACCTTC.

V is TRBV5-1 and J is TRBJ2-7; a weak D match, TRBD1 (6 bases). V lost 0 bases and J lost 0, with 10 bases in between. The CDR3 runs 15 residues. Germline CDR1 is SGHRS and CDR2 is YFSETQ. This CDR3 reads CASSLGGTPSYEQYF. The CDR3 nucleotides are TGCGCCAGCAGCTTGGGTGGGACACCCTCCTACGAGCAGTACTTC.

As for this clone: The sample holds other DNA sequences that translate to the same CDR3. V is TRBV12-3 or TRBV12-4 and J is TRBJ1-1; weak D call: TRBD1 (5 bases). With 3 bases removed from V and 4 bases from J, the gap between germline ends came to 9 bases. The CDR3 spans 13 residues. The CDR3 sequence: CASSFGAGTEAFF. CDR3 nucleotide sequence: TGTGCCAGCAGTTTTGGGGCAGGCACTGAAGCTTTCTTT.

J is TRBJ2-7 and V is TRBV7-3; 7 nucleotides agree with TRBD1. CDR3 length equals 13 residues. V lost 7 bases to trimming and J lost 7 bases; unmatched junction nucleotides: 10. Germline CDR1 reads SGHTA; CDR2 reads FQGTGA. The CDR3 nucleotides are TGTGCCAGCAACCTAAGGGACAGTCGTGAGCAGTACTTC. This encodes CASNLRDSREQYF.

This clone was picked up one time. The J gene is TRBJ1-3, the V gene TRBV19; TRBD1 agrees at 12 bases. The CDR3 is 16 amino acids. Germline-derived CDR1 and CDR2 are LNHDA and SQIVND (reference sequence). Trimming took 10 bases from V and 3 from J; bases not matched to a gene: 10. CDR3 bases: TGTGCCACATCAAGGGGACAGGGGGCAGGTGGAAACACCATATATTTT. The encoded protein is CATSRGQGAGGNTIYF.

The chain links TRBV7-3 to TRBJ2-1, with TRBD2 matching 13 bases. The CDR3 is 15 residues long. V lost 4 bases and J lost 7; bases outside the gene matches: 4. CDR1 and CDR2 (germline): SGHTA, FQGTGA. In DNA, the CDR3 is TGTGCCAGCAGCTCCAAGACTAGCGGGGGGAATGAGCAGTTCTTC. Translated: CASSSKTSGGNEQFF.

The chain is built from TRBV27 and TRBJ1-1; D might be TRBD1 (5 bases). Trimming removed 2 bases from V and 1 base from J, with 8 bases in between. The germline gives CDR1 MNHEY, CDR2 SMNVEV (reference sequence). The CDR3 runs to 14 residues. CDR3 sequence reads: CASSLTGGNTEAFF. The CDR3 coding sequence is TGTGCCAGCAGTTTAACAGGCGGGAACACTGAAGCTTTCTTT.

The gene calls are TRBV19 and TRBJ1-3; D is perhaps TRBD1 (6 bases). The CDR3 contains 15 residues. The V gene lost 4 bases and the J gene lost 1 base, with 11 bases spanning the gap. Per the germline V gene, CDR1 is LNHDA and CDR2 is SQIVND (reference sequence). The CDR3: CASSNRARSGNTIYF. The CDR3 nucleotides read TGTGCCAGTAGTAACAGGGCTAGATCTGGAAACACCATATATTTT.

This clone was recorded once. This chain joins TRBV18 and TRBJ1-1; the D is unclear. V gave up 3 bases and J gave up 1 base, with 15 bases separating them. This CDR3 spans 16 amino acids. CDR1 and CDR2 from the germline V gene are KGHSH and LQKENI. The CDR3 region has the DNA TGTGCCAGCTCACCGCAGGTTAGTTTTGCGAACACTGAAGCTTTCTTT. Residues: CASSPQVSFANTEAFF.

This chain connects TRBV6-4 to TRBJ2-3; D may be TRBD2 (6 bases). The germline V and J ends were trimmed by 0 bases and 3 bases, with 10 bases remaining between them. Germline CDR1 and CDR2: MRHNA and SNTAGT. The CDR3 is 15 amino acids. This CDR3 is CASSDSGLLTDTQYF. The CDR3 DNA follows: TGTGCCAGCAGTGACTCAGGACTACTAACAGATACGCAGTATTTT.

The rearrangement uses TRBV18 and TRBJ2-3, with D tentatively TRBD2 (6 bases). This CDR3 is built from 16 residues. Trimming removed 8 bases at V and 0 bases at J, with 18 bases between. In germline, CDR1 is KGHSH, CDR2 LQKENI. CDR3 amino acids: CASLRRVQPSTDTQYF. DNA of the CDR3: TGTGCCAGCCTTAGGAGGGTACAGCCTAGCACAGATACGCAGTATTTT.

This clone turned up a few times. The DNA for the CDR3 is TGTGCCTGGAGCCTAGGCGCCACATGGAGGAACCCCCTCCACTTT. Protein sequence: CAWSLGATWRNPLHF. The J gene is TRBJ1-6, the V gene TRBV30; D unresolved. Deletions cut 3 bases from V and 13 bases from J, with 22 bases between. The germline CDR1 and CDR2 sequences are GTSNPN and SVGIG (reference sequence). The CDR3 is 15 residues long.

There are a few counts of this clone. The genes are TRBV30 and TRBJ1-6, with 9 bases aligning to TRBD1. The CDR3 has 13 residues. Germline lookup yields CDR1 GTSNPN and CDR2 SVGIG (reference sequence). Trimming took 5 bases from V and 4 from J; bases not matched to a gene: 0. CDR3 sequence: CAWGQGYNSPLHF. The DNA for the CDR3 is TGTGCCTGGGGACAGGGGTATAATTCACCCCTCCACTTT.

The chain recombines TRBV29-1 with TRBJ1-1; no definite D call. V lost 2 bases and J 4 bases, leaving 17 bases between the germline ends. CDR1 SQVTM and CDR2 ANQGSEA come from the germline V gene. The CDR3 totals 15 residues. In DNA, the CDR3 is TGCAGCGTTGAATTTGCTCTACAACCGGGCACTGAAGCTTTCTTT. This gives the protein CSVEFALQPGTEAFF.

The gene calls are TRBV3-1 (or the pseudogene TRBV3-2) and TRBJ1-1, with D possibly TRBD1 on 5 matching bases. The length of the CDR3 is 13 residues. The germline V gene encodes CDR1 LGHDT and CDR2 YNNKEL (reference sequence). The germline V and J ends were trimmed by 1 base and 10 bases, with 13 bases remaining between them. Here the CDR3 reads CASSQVPQGRAFF. CDR3 in DNA: TGTGCCAGCAGCCAAGTCCCCCAGGGTAGAGCTTTCTTT.